A selection of T cell receptor beta chains follows, all from one sample in a study of post-analysis software for immune sequencing data. TCRdb re-called the PCR reads through MiXCR, storing one row per CDR3 protein. The data show hundreds of thousands of distinct CDR3 sequences, roughly three fifths seen once. The source material was blood. These receptors originate from a girl aged 2-10 years with multiple sclerosis. Each CDR3 is given with its conserved first and last residue. A D gene is named only where the DNA matches it firmly. The size entry is marked missing in some rows and otherwise reads once, few, many or a size class.

V gene: TRBV5-1; D gene: -; J gene: TRBJ2-7; clone size: once; CDR3 protein: CASSLLASGALHSYEQYF; CDR3 DNA: TGCGCCAGCAGCTTGTTAGCCAGTGGGGCTCTTCACTCCTACGAGCAGTACTTC
V gene: TRBV4-2; D gene: -; J gene: TRBJ2-6; clone size: -; CDR3 protein: CASSQRPVSSSGANVLTF; CDR3 DNA: TGTGCCAGCAGCCAGAGGCCGGTCTCCAGCTCTGGGGCCAACGTCCTGACTTTC
V gene: TRBV7-9; D gene: -; J gene: TRBJ1-2; clone size: -; CDR3 protein: CASSEGSNYGYTF; CDR3 DNA: TGTGCCAGCAGCGAGGGAAGTAACTATGGCTACACCTTC
V gene: TRBV29-1; D gene: -; J gene: TRBJ1-1; clone size: -; CDR3 protein: CSAGQHANTEAFF; CDR3 DNA: TGCAGCGCAGGACAGCACGCGAACACTGAAGCTTTCTTT
V gene: TRBV29-1; D gene: TRBD1; J gene: TRBJ2-7; clone size: -; CDR3 protein: CSVEDRTPGGDEQYF; CDR3 DNA: TGCAGCGTTGAAGATCGAACTCCAGGGGGCGACGAGCAGTACTTC
V gene: TRBV18; D gene: -; J gene: TRBJ2-3; clone size: -; CDR3 protein: CASSPPWAGQDTQYF; CDR3 DNA: TGTGCCAGCTCACCACCATGGGCGGGGCAGGATACGCAGTATTTT
V gene: TRBV29-1; D gene: TRBD1; J gene: TRBJ1-2; clone size: -; CDR3 protein: CSADRLYGYTF; CDR3 DNA: TGCAGCGCGGACAGGTTGTATGGCTACACCTTC
V gene: TRBV7-2; D gene: -; J gene: TRBJ2-2; clone size: few; CDR3 protein: CASSFIGTGELFF; CDR3 DNA: TGTGCCAGCAGCTTCATAGGGACCGGGGAGCTGTTTTTT
V gene: TRBV29-1; D gene: -; J gene: TRBJ2-1; clone size: -; CDR3 protein: CSADSNEQFF; CDR3 DNA: TGCAGCGCGGACAGCAATGAGCAGTTCTTC
V gene: TRBV6-2/TRBV6-3; D gene: -; J gene: TRBJ1-1; clone size: -; CDR3 protein: CASSYSKTEAFF; CDR3 DNA: TGTGCCAGCAGTTACTCGAAAACTGAAGCTTTCTTT
V gene: TRBV20-1; D gene: TRBD2; J gene: TRBJ2-3; clone size: few; CDR3 protein: CSARPTSGRSTDTQYF; CDR3 DNA: TGCAGTGCCCGCCCGACTAGCGGGAGATCCACAGACACGCAGTATTTT
V gene: TRBV4-2; D gene: -; J gene: TRBJ1-2; clone size: -; CDR3 protein: CASSQEKGTPYGYTF; CDR3 DNA: TGTGCCAGCAGCCAAGAAAAAGGGACACCCTATGGCTACACCTTC
V gene: TRBV27; D gene: -; J gene: TRBJ2-1; clone size: few; CDR3 protein: CASSVSQGLPSYEQFF; CDR3 DNA: TGTGCCAGCAGCGTTTCTCAGGGACTCCCTTCGTATGAGCAGTTCTTC
V gene: TRBV5-1; D gene: TRBD2; J gene: TRBJ2-1; clone size: few; CDR3 protein: CASSLELAGGSYNEQFF; CDR3 DNA: TGCGCCAGCAGCTTGGAGTTGGCGGGGGGCTCCTACAATGAGCAGTTCTTC
V gene: TRBV20-1; D gene: -; J gene: TRBJ2-1; clone size: few; CDR3 protein: CSAHKPPSLASYNEQFF; CDR3 DNA: TGCAGTGCCCACAAACCACCAAGTCTAGCGAGCTACAATGAGCAGTTCTTC
V gene: TRBV28; D gene: -; J gene: TRBJ2-3; clone size: once; CDR3 protein: CASRILRDKDTQYF; CDR3 DNA: TGTGCCAGCAGGATCCTCCGGGATAAGGATACGCAGTATTTT
V gene: TRBV4-2; D gene: -; J gene: TRBJ1-2; clone size: -; CDR3 protein: CASSHGDSYGYTF; CDR3 DNA: TGTGCCAGCAGCCATGGCGACAGCTATGGCTACACCTTC
V gene: TRBV6-1; D gene: TRBD1; J gene: TRBJ2-4; clone size: -; CDR3 protein: CASTRDRDSRYF; CDR3 DNA: TGTGCCAGCACCAGAGACCGGGACAGCCGGTACTTC
V gene: TRBV20-1; D gene: -; J gene: TRBJ1-4; clone size: -; CDR3 protein: CSARGRTLWEKLFF; CDR3 DNA: TGCAGTGCTAGAGGGCGGACCCTGTGGGAAAAACTGTTTTTT
V gene: TRBV5-6; D gene: -; J gene: TRBJ2-3; clone size: -; CDR3 protein: CASRTRTDTQYF; CDR3 DNA: TGTGCCAGCAGGACCCGCACAGATACGCAGTATTTT
V gene: TRBV20-1; D gene: -; J gene: TRBJ1-2; clone size: -; CDR3 protein: CSARDRQSYGYTF; CDR3 DNA: TGCAGTGCTAGAGATCGACAGAGCTATGGCTACACCTTC
V gene: TRBV12-3/TRBV12-4; D gene: TRBD1; J gene: TRBJ2-7; clone size: few; CDR3 protein: CASSPGQGISYEQYF; CDR3 DNA: TGTGCCAGCAGTCCGGGACAGGGGATCTCCTACGAGCAGTACTTC
V gene: TRBV7-2; D gene: TRBD2; J gene: TRBJ2-7; clone size: -; CDR3 protein: CASSFTSGTYEQYF; CDR3 DNA: TGTGCCAGCAGCTTCACTAGCGGGACATACGAGCAGTACTTC
V gene: TRBV6-6; D gene: TRBD1; J gene: TRBJ2-3; clone size: few; CDR3 protein: CASSSWTGPTDTQYF; CDR3 DNA: TGTGCCAGCAGTTCATGGACAGGGCCCACAGATACGCAGTATTTT
V gene: TRBV18; D gene: TRBD2; J gene: TRBJ2-3; clone size: -; CDR3 protein: CASSPPGGGPSTDTQYF; CDR3 DNA: TGTGCCAGCTCGCCTCCGGGAGGCGGTCCTAGCACAGATACGCAGTATTTT
V gene: TRBV7-8; D gene: -; J gene: TRBJ2-7; clone size: -; CDR3 protein: CASSNRQVPWDEQYF; CDR3 DNA: TGTGCCAGCAGCAATAGACAGGTCCCCTGGGACGAGCAGTACTTC
V gene: TRBV5-1; D gene: TRBD1; J gene: TRBJ1-1; clone size: -; CDR3 protein: CASSLTTGGTTEAFF; CDR3 DNA: TGCGCCAGCAGCTTAACTACAGGGGGTACCACTGAAGCTTTCTTT
V gene: TRBV10-3; D gene: TRBD1; J gene: TRBJ2-5; clone size: -; CDR3 protein: CATETGAFSYNEQYF; CDR3 DNA: TGTGCCACCGAAACAGGGGCCTTCTCCTACAATGAGCAGTACTTC
V gene: TRBV4-1; D gene: -; J gene: TRBJ1-2; clone size: -; CDR3 protein: CASSLPDRLYGYTF; CDR3 DNA: TGCGCCAGCAGCCTTCCGGACAGACTATATGGCTACACCTTC
V gene: TRBV12-3/TRBV12-4; D gene: -; J gene: TRBJ2-1; clone size: -; CDR3 protein: CASSSPGDYEQFF; CDR3 DNA: TGTGCCAGCAGTTCCCCGGGAGACTATGAGCAGTTCTTC
V gene: TRBV6-5; D gene: TRBD1; J gene: TRBJ2-7; clone size: -; CDR3 protein: CASSDPRTGTYEQYF; CDR3 DNA: TGTGCCAGCAGCGACCCCCGGACAGGGACGTACGAGCAGTACTTC